The present entry profiles one T cell receptor beta chain with its context. Its antigen is unknown. No base quality information exists; no much larger clone differs at one position. The library was built by means of the immunoSEQ multiplex PCR assay. A mixture of 60 forward primers for TCR Vbeta segments and 13 reverse primers for TCR Jbeta segments was used in the multiplex PCR. The CDR3 region of rearranged TCR beta genes was amplified from genomic DNA with a multiplex PCR assay. The Illumina HiSeq System was used to sequence the amplified TCR beta libraries as 87-base-pair reads. The paper's processing steps were these. A later analysis tallied tens of millions of unique TCR beta chains across the 610 or so repertoires, and 10 million to 11 million of those chains were shared by two or more donors. Raw reads were error-corrected and collapsed into unique sequences by a nearest-neighbor algorithm in which closely related sequences were merged to remove PCR and sequencing errors. V, D and J gene segments were assigned by aligning CDR3 sequences to IMGT reference sequences. For a sequence to be retained, a match of at least six nucleotides to both a V gene segment and a J gene segment was required. A rearrangement was called productive if the CDR3 had no stop codons and remained in frame with V and J, and every other rearrangement was called non-productive. CDR3 was defined according to IMGT convention as the region running from the second conserved V-encoded cysteine to the conserved J-encoded phenylalanine. In an earlier analysis of around 640 of the donors, sequences lacking an unambiguous match to a single V gene segment were excluded. An earlier analysis of 587 of the donors called V segments functional above 56.7% productive rearrangements and segregating when the between-donor standard deviation exceeded 5%. To diagnose cytomegalovirus status from the catalog of TCR beta chain sequences, a statistical classification framework was built. A later analysis assigned V and J genes by comparing TCR nucleotide sequences with IMGT/GENE-DB human TR gene sequences. In a later analysis, CDR3 sequences and most-parsimonious VDJ recombination scenarios were assigned using the TCRdist pipeline. In a later analysis, each TCR beta chain was defined by its CDR3 amino acid sequence together with its V-gene family, and reads lacking a unique V-gene family were excluded. In a later analysis, a few hundred highly shared, low-generation-probability nucleotide sequences were removed to address suspected cross-contamination and a sequencing artifact. A later analysis calculated a clonal expansion index for each public chain from normalized within-repertoire ranks of inferred template counts. A later analysis computed generation probabilities with a VDJ recombination model fitted to out-of-frame rearrangements, and checked the results against IGoR. Hypergeometric tests were used in a later analysis to score TCR-TCR, TCR-HLA and TCR-CMV co-occurrence, with a repertoire-size bias correction applied to the TCR pairs. In a later analysis, false discovery rates were estimated by permuting HLA or CMV assignments 20 times. A later analysis grouped co-occurring TCRs with DBSCAN, adding TCRdist sequence similarity when clustering within HLA-allele-positive subsets. Repertoires with fewer than 30,000 or more than 120,000 public chains, plus five repertoires with anomalous nucleotide sharing, were excluded from co-occurrence clustering. TCRdb retrieved this table from immuneACCESS and kept in-frame rearrangements only. Not all clones are present; in checked studies, unresolved V genes account for under half, and no reason is known for the remainder. V and J calls and clone size come straight from that table; D and trimming were deduced from the DNA. The sample contains more than 150,000 clones, 82% of them found a single time. The ten top clones hold 1.5% of the sample.

These data belong to a study of cytomegalovirus exposure and HLA in healthy donors (dated by TCRdb to about 2017). At the level of the whole study: An earlier analysis of some 600 of the donors reported about 260 Gb of sequence data and 95 million to 130 million unique TCR beta sequences obtained from about 179 million T cells. Rather than using new phenotypic data, the later analysis identified candidate immune exposures from TCR beta sequences and from how often those sequences occurred across donors. Both class I and class II loci were covered by HLA typing, at four-digit resolution. A few DR-DQ haplotypes were treated as single units for association and clustering because of strong linkage in the cohort. Roughly 300 gigabases of sequencing data and 70 million to 100 million unique TCR sequences were included in an early release covering about 700 HLA-typed donors. Along with the roughly 670-subject first cohort, a separate validation cohort of about 110 different subjects was used. Among roughly 400 genotyped donors of the cohort, an average of approximately 240,000 unique TCR beta nucleotide sequences was sequenced per donor, of which about 20% were non-productive. To study patterns of TCR occurrence, a later analysis re-analyzed previously published TCR beta repertoires from around 660 donors and added high-resolution HLA genotyping. Typing coverage differed by locus: A, B, C, DRB1 and DQB1 were typed in roughly 629-630 donors, DQA1 in approximately 520, DPA1 in some 570, and DPB1 in 450 to 480. The study profiled the T cell repertoires of more than 500 subjects by immunosequencing and related them to cytomegalovirus serostatus. High-throughput TCR immunosequencing, statistical association of individual TCRs with disease status, and machine learning were combined to predict cytomegalovirus infection status. Donor age, sex, ethnicity and CMV serostatus were collected together with the repertoire data. The study was designed to test whether signatures of past pathogen exposure could be identified by cataloging public T cell receptors. A later genetic analysis took genome-wide SNP genotypes for about 55% of the 666 donors and used that subset as a discovery cohort. Every repertoire in the discovery cohort had been generated on one and the same sequencing platform. To decide whether each TCR beta V gene segment behaved as functional or pseudogenic, an earlier analysis of over 500 of the donors relied on high-throughput TCR beta sequencing. Of the 398 genotyped donors, 75% to 85% were placed in the genetic ancestry cluster associated with self-reported Caucasian donors.

The germline V end is reduced by 5 bases and the J end by 6 bases; junction bases left unmatched: 12. Per the germline V gene, SGHNT is the CDR1 and YENEEA is the CDR2. The CDR3 contains 16 residues, cysteine and phenylalanine counted. Only CDR3 DNA remains: 48 bases, in frame from the first base. In total, about 650 healthy bone marrow donors made up the cohort. All cohort members were sampled while nominally healthy, although unrecorded immune exposures were likely present. The donor was CMV seronegative and was included in the group of a few hundred seronegative cohort members. Every donor gave a peripheral blood sample, and the peripheral blood mononuclear cells from that sample were used for TCR beta sequencing. Genomic DNA was extracted from the blood cell samples with the Qiagen DNeasy Blood Extraction Kit. The paper as a whole reports these results and caveats: In a later analysis, several top co-occurrence clusters were reported to appear linked to parvovirus B19, influenza, CMV and Epstein-Barr virus. In a later analysis, TCR association rates were found to vary across HLA loci, with the most associated TCRs seen for DRB1 alleles and the fewest for HLA-C alleles. Linkage disequilibrium might explain the correlated functional status among segregating V segments, but an unknown experimental factor could not be excluded. The study gave a list of 150 to 200 TCR beta chains associated with cytomegalovirus. A cluster of highly shared sequence variants was judged likely to represent a technical artifact of the sequencing pipeline. It was suggested by the authors that the approach could potentially be generalized to other disease states and immunological phenotypes. Because some donors lacked HLA typing at each locus, the association tests relied only on the typed subset. The earlier analysis of 587 of the donors excluded roughly 16 rarely observed V segments, including chromosome 9 orphons, because counts were too low. A further reported finding was that TCR beta sequences accurately predicted the HLA-A and HLA-B alleles for most subjects in the first cohort. Some IMGT-functional V segments, including TRBV6-2 and TRBV6-3, could not be told apart with the 87-base-pair reads, so those segments were excluded. Cytomegalovirus status was reported to be diagnosed by the classifier with high specificity and sensitivity in both the original and validation cohorts. A later genetic analysis reported fewer N-insertions in productive TCRs among donors in an Asian-associated ancestry cluster than the roughly 670-donor mean. In vitro tests confirmed that a few of the cytomegalovirus-associated TCR beta chains recognize cytomegalovirus antigens. Strong co-occurrence of HLA alleles, especially DR and DQ, made assigning TCR associations to individual alleles difficult. In a later analysis, HLA-associated TCR beta chains showed more clonal expansion and lower generation probabilities than non-associated chains that were equally common. According to a later analysis, most CMV-associated TCR beta chains appeared to be HLA-restricted, and the HLA associations seemed to be driven largely by CMV exposure. Specific HLA alleles were associated with around 18,000 TCR beta sequences at a false discovery rate of 0.05 in a later analysis. Immune exposure information for the cohort was limited to CMV serostatus. In an earlier analysis of approximately 590 of the donors, most TCR beta V segments appeared in productive rearrangements about 90% or about 30% of the time, broadly matching IMGT annotations. The presence/absence analyses assumed that sequencing depth was roughly uniform across donors, and that assumption may not be true. Only TCR beta chains were sequenced in this cohort, and the absence of alpha or paired-chain data limited detectable features. V-gene and J-gene trimming of TCR beta chains was associated with a missense DCLRE1C variant in a later genetic analysis, and the association was replicated in an independent cohort. While some public TCRs were present in many individuals, most TCR sequences turned up only very rarely across donors.

The V and J segments used are TRBV11-3 and TRBJ2-1; TRBD2 matches 8 bases in the middle. The sequence was collected from a man aged 35 to 55 in good health and CMV-seronegative. The specimen was PBMCs. The CDR3 protein: CASSPFTGLASNEQFF. The DNA sequence is TGTGCCAGCAGCCCCTTCACCGGACTAGCTTCCAATGAGCAGTTCTTC.